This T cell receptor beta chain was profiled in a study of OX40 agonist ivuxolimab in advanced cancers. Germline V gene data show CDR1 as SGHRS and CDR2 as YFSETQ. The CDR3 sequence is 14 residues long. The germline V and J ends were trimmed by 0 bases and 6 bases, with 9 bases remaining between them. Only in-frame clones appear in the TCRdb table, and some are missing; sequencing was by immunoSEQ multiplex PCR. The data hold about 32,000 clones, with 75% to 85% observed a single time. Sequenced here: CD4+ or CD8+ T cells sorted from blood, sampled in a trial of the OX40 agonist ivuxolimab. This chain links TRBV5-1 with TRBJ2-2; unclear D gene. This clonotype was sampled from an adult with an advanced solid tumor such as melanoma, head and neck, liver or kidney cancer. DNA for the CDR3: TGCGCCAGCAGCTTGGCGGTCTTCTCCGGGGAGCTGTTTTTT. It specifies CASSLAVFSGELFF.